This T cell receptor (beta chain) is from a study of PD-1 blockade in mismatch repair-deficient tumors. Repertoires were generated with immunoSEQ multiplex PCR, while TCRdb's copy carries only in-frame clones and drops some. The table includes about 79,000 clones, about four fifths detected once. Trimming left V 1 base short and J 1 base short, with 7 bases between. The CDR3 length is 14 residues. Germline lookup yields CDR1 KGHSH and CDR2 LQKENI. This TCR was sampled from an adult with mismatch repair-deficient cancer. This rearrangement joins TRBV18 to TRBJ2-5; D gene ambiguous. The source material was peripheral blood, sampled 44 weeks after starting pembrolizumab. The CDR3 DNA is TGTGCCAGCTCACCACGTTCGGTCCAAGAGACCCAGTACTTC. It is translated as CASSPRSVQETQYF.